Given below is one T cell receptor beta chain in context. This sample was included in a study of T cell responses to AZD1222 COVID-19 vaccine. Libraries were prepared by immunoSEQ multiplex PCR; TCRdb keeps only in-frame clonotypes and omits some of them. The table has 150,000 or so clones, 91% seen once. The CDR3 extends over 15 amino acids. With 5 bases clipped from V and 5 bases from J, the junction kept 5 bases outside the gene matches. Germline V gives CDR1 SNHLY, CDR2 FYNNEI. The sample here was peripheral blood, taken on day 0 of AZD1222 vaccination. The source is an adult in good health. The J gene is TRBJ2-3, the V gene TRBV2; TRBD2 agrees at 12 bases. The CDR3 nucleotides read TGTGCCAGCAGTCCTCTAGCGGGGGGGGGAGATACGCAGTATTTT. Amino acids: CASSPLAGGGDTQYF. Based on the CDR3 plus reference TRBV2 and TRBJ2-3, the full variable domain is EPEVTQTPSHQVTQMGQEVILRCVPISNHLYFYWYRQILGQKVEFLVSFYNNEISEKSEIFDDQFSVERPDGSNFTLKIRSTKLEDSAMYFCASSPLAGGGDTQYFGPGTRLTVL.